Following are 5 T cell receptor beta chains from one sample sequenced in a study of blood T cell repertoires in COVID-19 (TCRdb year 2020). Libraries were made using the immunoSEQ multiplex PCR assay. TCRdb took this table from immuneACCESS and kept in-frame rearrangements with V and J called. Such tables lack part of the clones; where checked against another copy, unresolved V genes explain under half of the gap, and the rest is unexplained. For this sample there are 350,000 or so clones; 90% appear just once. The ten biggest clones cover 6.5% to 7% of the sample. Sequencing used peripheral blood. The receptors here all came from a man in his late teens or twenties with active or convalescent COVID-19.

The rearrangement links TRBV27 to TRBJ1-5; D gene unclear. Between the trimmed V and J ends, which lost 5 bases and 4 bases, there was a span of 6 bases. The V gene's germline CDR1 is MNHEY and CDR2 SMNVEV (reference sequence). This CDR3 is built from 12 residues. The CDR3 loop is CASSPRNQPQHF. CDR3 nucleotides: TGTGCCAGCAGTCCTAGGAATCAGCCCCAGCATTTT.

The CDR3 sequence: CASSLRGHEQYF. CDR3 bases: TGTGCCAGCAGCTTAAGAGGCCACGAGCAGTACTTC. The gene calls are TRBV11-2 and TRBJ2-7; D gene ambiguous. CDR1 SGHAT and CDR2 FQNNGV come from the germline V gene. V was trimmed by 2 bases and J by 5 bases, leaving 7 bases between them. The CDR3 has 12 amino acids. The complete variable domain, with remaining parts taken from reference TRBV11-2 and TRBJ2-7, reads EAGVAQSPRYKIIEKRQSVAFWCNPISGHATLYWYQQILGQGPKLLIQFQNNGVVDDSQLPKDRFSAERLKGVDSTLKIQPAKLEDSAVYLCASSLRGHEQYFGPGTRLTVT.

The chain couples TRBV4-1 to TRBJ1-1; D is unclear. Germline CDR1 is MGHRA and CDR2 is YSYEKL. The V end was cut by 0 bases, the J end by 5 bases, with 13 bases between. The CDR3 extends over 15 amino acids. The CDR3 reads CASSQDHGGWTEAFF. CDR3 nucleotide sequence: TGCGCCAGCAGCCAAGATCATGGAGGATGGACTGAAGCTTTCTTT.

The V call is TRBV6-2 or TRBV6-3, the J call TRBJ1-2, with a weak D call TRBD1 (5 bases). CDR1 and CDR2 (germline): MNHEY, SVGEGT. The germline V and J ends were trimmed by 4 bases and 1 base, with 13 bases remaining between them. CDR3 length: 15 amino acids. As DNA, the CDR3 is TGTGCCAGCAGTTTCCGACAGACCTTTAACTATGGCTACACCTTC. Translation gives CASSFRQTFNYGYTF.

The genes are TRBV2 and TRBJ2-4, with a possible D match to TRBD1 (5 bases). Trimming took off 6 bases at V and 1 base at J, with 16 bases between the two ends. The CDR3 is made up of 16 amino acids. Germline-derived CDR1 and CDR2 are SNHLY and FYNNEI. In DNA, the CDR3 is TGTGCCAGCAGGACCCAGGGTTCCGGGGCCAAAAACATTCAGTACTTC. Translation: CASRTQGSGAKNIQYF.